The 11 T cell receptor beta chains below come from one sample, sequenced in a study of T cell changes during pregnancy in multiple sclerosis. Measured with immunoSEQ multiplex PCR; TCRdb has only the in-frame clones, and not every one. Among about 79,000 clones listed, roughly 93% were seen once. This specimen consisted of peripheral blood, obtained in the second trimester of pregnancy. The receptors shown here come from a female donor in good health, enrolled as a control in a pregnancy study.

The chain carries TRBV19 and TRBJ2-7; D is undetermined. This CDR3 has 11 amino acids. Trimming pared 7 bases from V and 4 bases from J, leaving 8 bases between. The germline gives CDR1 LNHDA, CDR2 SQIVND (reference sequence). The CDR3 region is CASTAGYEQYF. CDR3 nucleotide sequence: TGTGCCAGTACCGCAGGTTACGAGCAGTACTTC.

There are a few counts of this clone. The chain has TRBV7-3 and TRBJ1-5; D perhaps matches TRBD1 (6 bases). V was cut by 2 bases and J by 4 bases, with 12 bases left in between. This CDR3 has 15 amino acids. CDR1 is SGHTA, CDR2 FQGTGA, per germline. CDR3 sequence (DNA): TGTGCCAGCAGCTTACACAGGGTGACAAATCAGCCCCAGCATTTT. Its protein product is CASSLHRVTNQPQHF.

This clone was observed a single time. The gene calls are TRBV13 and TRBJ2-7, with TRBD1 matching over 7 bases. The CDR3 has 14 residues. The V gene's germline CDR1 is PRHDT and CDR2 FYEKMQ (reference sequence). The junction had 7 bases not matched to a gene; V was cut back by 6 bases and J by 2 bases. The CDR3, as DNA: TGTGCCAGCAGTTCGGGACAGCTCGCCTACGAGCAGTACTTC. Protein product: CASSSGQLAYEQYF.

The J gene is TRBJ1-1, the V gene TRBV19, with 10 positions matching TRBD1. The CDR3 extends over 14 amino acids. From germline, CDR1 is LNHDA and CDR2 SQIVND (reference sequence). J gave up 7 bases and V 5 bases, and 7 bases lay outside the gene matches. The CDR3 DNA sequence: TGTGCCAGTAGTGGGCTCCGGGACAGGGGTGAAGCTTTCTTT. Its translation is CASSGLRDRGEAFF.

The V call is TRBV9, the J call TRBJ1-5; D call uncertain. The germline V gene has CDR1 SGDLS and CDR2 YYNGEE. CDR3 length equals 15 residues. V gave up 0 bases and J gave up 4 bases, with 11 bases separating them. The CDR3 coding sequence is TGTGCCAGCAGCGTAGGTTCCATCCAGAATCAGCCCCAGCATTTT. Protein: CASSVGSIQNQPQHF.

The chain combines TRBV18 with TRBJ2-4, with D unresolved. This CDR3 is 14 amino acids long. CDR1 and CDR2 from the germline V gene are KGHSH and LQKENI. Between the trimmed V and J ends, which lost 3 bases and 9 bases, there was a span of 15 bases. The chain's CDR3 is CASSPSPETGIQYF. The CDR3 DNA sequence: TGTGCCAGCTCACCTAGTCCCGAAACGGGCATTCAGTACTTC.

The V and J genes are TRBV5-1 and TRBJ1-3; D is perhaps TRBD1 (5 bases). V gave up 2 bases and J gave up 0 bases, with 9 bases separating them. The germline V gene has CDR1 SGHRS and CDR2 YFSETQ. The CDR3 is 15 amino acids. The CDR3 nucleotides are TGCGCCAGCAGCTTTGACAGTGACTCTGGAAACACCATATATTTT. Protein: CASSFDSDSGNTIYF.

The chain links TRBV21-1 to TRBJ2-7; the listed D gene, TRBD2, was not tested against the DNA. TRBV21-1 is tagged as a pseudogene. The CDR3 consists of 17 residues. The CDR3 spells CASSKVGRGDSDYEQYF. The CDR3 DNA sequence: TGTGCCAGCAGCAAAGTGGGCCGGGGGGATTCGGACTACGAGCAGTACTTC.

The gene calls are TRBV7-2 and TRBJ2-5; tentatively, D is TRBD1 (6 bases). CDR1 and CDR2 from the germline V gene are SGHTA and FQGNSA. Trimming pared 2 bases from V and 1 base from J, leaving 14 bases between. The CDR3 loop spans 16 amino acids. The CDR3 loop is CASSLMGAQVQETQYF. In DNA form, the CDR3 reads TGTGCCAGCAGCTTAATGGGGGCCCAAGTCCAAGAGACCCAGTACTTC.

This chain links TRBV25-1 with TRBJ2-7, with D possibly matching TRBD1 (6 bases). The V and J ends lost 6 bases and 4 bases respectively, with 13 bases between them. This CDR3 is built from 13 residues. The germline V gene encodes CDR1 MGHDK and CDR2 SYGVNS. The CDR3 bases are TGTGCCAGCAGCGGACAGCCTCTATACGAGCAGTACTTC. It translates to CASSGQPLYEQYF.

This chain joins TRBV7-8 and TRBJ2-5; 7 bases map to TRBD2. This CDR3 contains 15 residues. V lost 4 bases and J lost 5; bases outside the gene matches: 10. Germline values: CDR1 SGHVS, CDR2 FQNEAQ. The CDR3 DNA reads TGTGCCAGCAGCTGGGGAGGGGTAGGTGCCGAGACCCAGTACTTC. This translates into CASSWGGVGAETQYF. Together with reference TRBV7-8 and TRBJ2-5, the CDR3 gives the full variable domain: GAGVSQSPRYKVAKRGQDVALRCDPISGHVSLFWYQQALGQGPEFLTYFQNEAQLDKSGLPSDRFFAERPEGSVSTLKIQRTQQEDSAVYLCASSWGGVGAETQYFGPGTRLLVL.